This T cell receptor (beta chain) is from a study of T-cell memory formation after mild COVID-19. 5'RACE with constant-segment primers built TCRalpha and TCRbeta cDNA libraries with UMIs. TCRdb re-called the 5' RACE reads with MiXCR, one entry per CDR3 protein. Altogether 300,000 to 400,000 distinct CDR3 sequences are present, less than 20% being singletons, with the ten largest covering approximately 20%. This CDR3 spans 14 amino acids. Germline V gene sequence: CDR1 LGHNA, CDR2 YNFKEQ. V lost 0 bases, J lost 4 bases, and 9 bases lay in between. The clonotype comes from a man between 18 and 29 years old who had mild COVID-19 (a few samples of this study predate the infection). Cell type and time point are not known. The chain is built from TRBV4-2 and TRBJ1-1; a weak D match, TRBD1 (6 bases). The sequenced sample was PBMCs or a T cell subset sorted from them (not recorded which). CDR3 sequence: CASSQDKGGTEAFF. CDR3 bases: TGTGCCAGCAGCCAAGATAAGGGGGGCACTGAAGCTTTCTTT.